This T cell receptor (beta chain) was observed in a study of OX40 agonist ivuxolimab in advanced cancers. Turning to the study itself: The mean age was approximately 60 years, ranging from about 23 to 79, with around four fifths of participants male. Partial response was recorded in three patients: one hepatocellular carcinoma and two cutaneous melanoma cases.

Some clones are missing from TCRdb's copy, which holds only in-frame ones; the method was immunoSEQ multiplex PCR. The table includes over 55,000 clones, approximately 82% detected once. The CDR3 loop spans 19 amino acids. Sampling of blood occurred at baseline, cycle 4 day 1, and cycle 7 day 1. Material: CD4+ or CD8+ T cells sorted from blood, obtained in a trial of the OX40 agonist ivuxolimab. This sequence was found in an adult with an advanced solid tumor such as melanoma, head and neck, liver or kidney cancer. The chain uses TRBV21-1 and TRBJ2-7; the DNA was not compared with TRBD1, the D call given in the table. TRBV21-1 is a pseudogene locus. The chain's CDR3 is CASSKLISGGEGSRGEQYF. Written as DNA, the CDR3 is TGTGCCAGCAGCAAGTTGATCTCAGGGGGCGAGGGTTCTCGGGGCGAGCAGTACTTC.